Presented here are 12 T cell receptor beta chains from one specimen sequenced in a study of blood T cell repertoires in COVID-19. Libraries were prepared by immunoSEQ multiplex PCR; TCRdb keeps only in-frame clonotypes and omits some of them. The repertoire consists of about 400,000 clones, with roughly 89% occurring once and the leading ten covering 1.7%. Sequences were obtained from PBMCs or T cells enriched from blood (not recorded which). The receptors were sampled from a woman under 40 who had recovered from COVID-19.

CDR3 bases: TGTGCCAGCAGCCGACCCACAGGGGTTCAGCCCCAGCATTTT. Translating gives CASSRPTGVQPQHF. The chain is built from TRBV28 and TRBJ1-5; TRBD1 agrees at 7 bases. V trimming: 6 bases; J trimming: 6 bases; junction bases outside the gene matches: 8. Germline values: CDR1 MDHEN, CDR2 SYDVKM. CDR3 length: 14 residues.

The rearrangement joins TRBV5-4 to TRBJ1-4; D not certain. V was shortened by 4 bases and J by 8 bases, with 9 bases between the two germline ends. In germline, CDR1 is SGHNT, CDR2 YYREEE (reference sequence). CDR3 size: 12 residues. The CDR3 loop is CASSRSQEKLFF. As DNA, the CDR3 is TGTGCCAGCAGCAGATCCCAGGAAAAACTGTTTTTT.

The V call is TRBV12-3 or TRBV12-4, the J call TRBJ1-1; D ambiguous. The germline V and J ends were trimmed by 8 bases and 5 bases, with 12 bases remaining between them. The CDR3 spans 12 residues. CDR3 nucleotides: TGTGCCAGCCGGCCTAGTGGGACTGAAGCTTTCTTT. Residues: CASRPSGTEAFF.

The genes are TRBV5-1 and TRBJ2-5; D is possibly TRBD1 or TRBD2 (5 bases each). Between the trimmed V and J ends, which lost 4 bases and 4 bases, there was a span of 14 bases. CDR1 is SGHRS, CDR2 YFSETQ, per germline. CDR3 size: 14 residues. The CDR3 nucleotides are TGCGCCAGCAGCATGGGACGGCCAGGAGAGACCCAGTACTTC. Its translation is CASSMGRPGETQYF. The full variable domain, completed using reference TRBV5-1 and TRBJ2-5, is KAGVTQTPRYLIKTRGQQVTLSCSPISGHRSVSWYQQTPGQGLQFLFEYFSETQRNKGNFPGRFSGRQFSNSRSEMNVSTLELGDSALYLCASSMGRPGETQYFGPGTRLLVL.

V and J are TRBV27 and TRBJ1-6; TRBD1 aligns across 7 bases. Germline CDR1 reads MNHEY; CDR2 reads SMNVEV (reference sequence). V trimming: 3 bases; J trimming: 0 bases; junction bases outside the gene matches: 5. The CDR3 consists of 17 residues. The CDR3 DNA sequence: TGTGCCAGCAGTTTTAGGGGGCTCAGCTCCTATAATTCACCCCTCCACTTT. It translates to CASSFRGLSSYNSPLHF.

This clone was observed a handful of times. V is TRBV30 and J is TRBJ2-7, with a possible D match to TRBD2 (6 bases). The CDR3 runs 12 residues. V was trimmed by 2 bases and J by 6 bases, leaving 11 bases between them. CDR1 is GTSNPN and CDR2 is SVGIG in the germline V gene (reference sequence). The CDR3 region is CAWSIGLLEQYF. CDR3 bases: TGTGCCTGGAGTATTGGACTACTCGAGCAGTACTTC.

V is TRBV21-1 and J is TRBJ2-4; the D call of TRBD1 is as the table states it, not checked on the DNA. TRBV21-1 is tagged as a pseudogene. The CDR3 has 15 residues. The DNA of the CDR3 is TGTGCCAGCAGCATAGGACAGGGGGCCAAAAACATTCAGTACTTC. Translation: CASSIGQGAKNIQYF.

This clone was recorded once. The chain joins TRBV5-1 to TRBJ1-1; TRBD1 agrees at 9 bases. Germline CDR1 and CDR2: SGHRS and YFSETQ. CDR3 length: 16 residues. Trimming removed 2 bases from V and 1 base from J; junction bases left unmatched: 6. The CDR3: CASSFWGQGGNTEAFF. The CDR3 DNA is TGCGCCAGCAGCTTTTGGGGACAGGGCGGGAACACTGAAGCTTTCTTT. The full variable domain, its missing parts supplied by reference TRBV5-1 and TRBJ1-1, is KAGVTQTPRYLIKTRGQQVTLSCSPISGHRSVSWYQQTPGQGLQFLFEYFSETQRNKGNFPGRFSGRQFSNSRSEMNVSTLELGDSALYLCASSFWGQGGNTEAFFGQGTRLTVV.

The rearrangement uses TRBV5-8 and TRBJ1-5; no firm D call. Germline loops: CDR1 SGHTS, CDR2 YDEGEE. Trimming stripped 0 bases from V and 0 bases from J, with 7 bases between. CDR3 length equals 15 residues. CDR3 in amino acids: CASSLGTDSNQPQHF. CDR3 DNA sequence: TGTGCCAGCAGCTTGGGCACAGATAGCAATCAGCCCCAGCATTTT.

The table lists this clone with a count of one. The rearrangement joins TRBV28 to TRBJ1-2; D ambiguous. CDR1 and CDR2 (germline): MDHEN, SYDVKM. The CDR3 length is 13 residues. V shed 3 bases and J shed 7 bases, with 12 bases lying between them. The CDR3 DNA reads TGTGCCAGCAGTTTCTCCTGGAGCAGTGGCTACACCTTC. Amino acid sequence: CASSFSWSSGYTF.

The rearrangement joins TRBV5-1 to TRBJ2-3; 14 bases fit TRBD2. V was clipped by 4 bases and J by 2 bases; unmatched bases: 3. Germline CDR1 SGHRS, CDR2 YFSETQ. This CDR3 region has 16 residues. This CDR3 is CASSRTSGGTTDTQYF. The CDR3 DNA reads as TGCGCCAGCAGCCGGACTAGCGGGGGGACCACAGATACGCAGTATTTT.

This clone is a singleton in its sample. The CDR3 DNA sequence: TGTGCCTGGAGTGCACAGGGTCGGGAGACCCAGTACTTC. This translates into CAWSAQGRETQYF. The chain uses TRBV30 and TRBJ2-5; D may be TRBD1 (6 bases). Germline-derived CDR1 and CDR2 are GTSNPN and SVGIG (reference sequence). Trimming stripped 1 base from V and 5 bases from J, with 11 bases between. This CDR3 has 13 amino acids. The whole variable domain, remainder taken from reference TRBV30 and TRBJ2-5, is SQTIHQWPATLVQPVGSPLSLECTVEGTSNPNLYWYRQAAGRGLQLLFYSVGIGQISSEVPQNLSASRPQDRQFILSSKKLLLSDSGFYLCAWSAQGRETQYFGPGTRLLVL.